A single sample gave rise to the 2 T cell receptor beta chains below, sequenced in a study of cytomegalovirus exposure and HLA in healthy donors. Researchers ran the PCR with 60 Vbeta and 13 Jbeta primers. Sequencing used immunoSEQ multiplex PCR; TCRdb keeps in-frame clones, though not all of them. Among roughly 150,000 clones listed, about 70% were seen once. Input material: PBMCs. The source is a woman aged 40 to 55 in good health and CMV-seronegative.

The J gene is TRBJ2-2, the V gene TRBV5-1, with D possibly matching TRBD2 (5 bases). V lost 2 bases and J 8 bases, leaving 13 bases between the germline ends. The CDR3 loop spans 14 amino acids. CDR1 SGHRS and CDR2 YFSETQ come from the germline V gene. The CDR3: CASSFGGFAGELFF. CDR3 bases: TGCGCCAGCAGCTTTGGCGGGTTCGCAGGGGAGCTGTTTTTT.

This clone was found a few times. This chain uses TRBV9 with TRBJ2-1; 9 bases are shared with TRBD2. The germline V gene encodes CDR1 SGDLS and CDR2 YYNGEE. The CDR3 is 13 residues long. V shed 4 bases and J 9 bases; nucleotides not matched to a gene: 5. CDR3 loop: CASSLRGGGEQFF. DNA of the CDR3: TGTGCCAGCAGCCTGCGGGGGGGAGGTGAGCAGTTCTTC.